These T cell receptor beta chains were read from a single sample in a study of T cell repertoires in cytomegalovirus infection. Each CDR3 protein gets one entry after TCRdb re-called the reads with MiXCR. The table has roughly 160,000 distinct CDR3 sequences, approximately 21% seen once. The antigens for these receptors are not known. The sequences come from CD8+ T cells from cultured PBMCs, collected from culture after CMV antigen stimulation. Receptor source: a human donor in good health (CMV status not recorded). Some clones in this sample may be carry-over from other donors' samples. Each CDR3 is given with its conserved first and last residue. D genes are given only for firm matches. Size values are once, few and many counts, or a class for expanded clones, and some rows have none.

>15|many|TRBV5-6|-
CASSFGTSGSDTQYF
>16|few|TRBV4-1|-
CASSQDQTGFYTEAFF
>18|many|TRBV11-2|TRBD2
CASSYDLLAGDSYNEQFF
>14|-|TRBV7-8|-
CASSGRGVNTEAFF
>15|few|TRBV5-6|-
CASSLRSGRSYEQYF
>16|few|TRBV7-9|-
CASSPSMDSGANVLTF
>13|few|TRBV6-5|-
CASSPTLNTEAFF
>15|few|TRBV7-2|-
CASSRTREAGTEAFF
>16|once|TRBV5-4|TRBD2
CASSLAFSGALNEQFF
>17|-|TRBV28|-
CASSLGPGTATNEKLFF
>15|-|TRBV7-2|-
CASSLAWGAREKLFF
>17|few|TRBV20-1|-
CSALVARGTTNTGELFF
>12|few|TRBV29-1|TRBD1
CSVYRGTTEAFF
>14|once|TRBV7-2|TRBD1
CASSLRDSNYGYTF
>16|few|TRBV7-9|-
CASSPRGGGMNTEAFF
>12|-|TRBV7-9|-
CASAGGSWHYTF
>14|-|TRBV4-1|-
CASSSKRGGTEAFF
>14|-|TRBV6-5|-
CASSYSGGTGELFF
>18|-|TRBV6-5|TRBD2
CASTDLWGLAGGTDTQYF
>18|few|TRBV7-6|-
CASSLWQGRSGAKNIQYF
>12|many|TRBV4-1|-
CASSQGDNEQFF
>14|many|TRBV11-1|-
CASSLAGNHNEQFF
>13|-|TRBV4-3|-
CASSQVERDTQYF
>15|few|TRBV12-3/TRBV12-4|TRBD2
CASTAGGFSTDTQYF
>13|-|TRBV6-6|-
CASNKGMNTEAFF
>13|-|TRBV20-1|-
CSASPPLEEKLFF
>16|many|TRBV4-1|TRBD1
CASSQDRDHIYSPLHF
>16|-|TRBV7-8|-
CASSFASQANYNEQFF
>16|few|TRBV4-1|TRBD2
CASSQSSGGAGETQYF
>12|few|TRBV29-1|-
CSVPDRNTEAFF
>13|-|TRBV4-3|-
CASSPGTGRHAFF
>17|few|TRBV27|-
CASSLSPPFTGSHGAFF
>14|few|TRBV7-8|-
CASSLRAANTEAFF
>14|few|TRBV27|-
CASSLLSLGDTQYF
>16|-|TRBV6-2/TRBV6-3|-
CASSYSNLARSDTQYF
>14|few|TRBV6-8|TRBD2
CASYTGLAGFEQFF
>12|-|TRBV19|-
CASSIARNEQFF